Given below is one TCR beta chain in context. Its antigen is as yet unknown. This sample stems from a study of shared clonotypes between healthy human individuals. Turning to the study itself: The study enrolled a couple of women and a few men aged 18 to 49. Study results and caveats: Across a handful of donors, naive CD4 shared roughly 5%, naive CD8 more than 3%, memory CD4 2% to 2.5%, memory CD8 around 0.42%. Estimated clonotype richness was generally higher in naive than memory subsets. Non-shared clonotypes were found to have lower generation probabilities than the clonotypes that were shared by all four of the sorted-subset donors.

The assay was immunoSEQ multiplex PCR, and TCRdb's table has in-frame clones only and misses some. The table includes some 2 million clones, 90% to 95% detected once. This CDR3 is built from 15 residues. Germline loops: CDR1 MNHNY, CDR2 SVGAGI (reference sequence). V was shortened by 6 bases and J by 6 bases, with 21 bases between the two germline ends. This TCR was sampled from a man aged 18 to 35 in good health. Source material: naive CD4+ T cells sorted from blood. Subset noted: CD45RA+ positively selected. This rearrangement joins TRBV6-6 to TRBJ2-7, with unresolved D. The chain's CDR3 is CASSPPGRLGAEQYF. In DNA, the CDR3 is TGTGCCAGCAGCCCTCCGGGCCGTTTGGGTGCCGAGCAGTACTTC.